These 6 T cell receptor beta chains were sequenced from one sample in a study of cytomegalovirus exposure and HLA in healthy donors. PCR involved 60 Vbeta and 13 Jbeta primers. Clones were sequenced by immunoSEQ multiplex PCR, and TCRdb holds only the in-frame ones, with some missing. The sample yields about 190,000 clones, around 86% seen once. Sequencing input: PBMCs. The receptors were sampled from a man over 45 in good health and CMV-seronegative.

The count of this clone is one. This chain uses TRBV6-5 with TRBJ2-2, with 7 bases lining up with TRBD2. The ends lost 4 bases at V and 1 base at J; junction bases unmatched: 3. The CDR3 has 15 amino acids. Germline V gene data show CDR1 as MNHEY and CDR2 as SVGAGI. The CDR3: CASSFGGGNTGELFF. DNA for the CDR3: TGTGCCAGCAGTTTTGGGGGGGGGAACACCGGGGAGCTGTTTTTT.

The chain carries TRBV11-3 and TRBJ2-2, with TRBD1 as a possible D gene (6 bases). CDR3 size: 15 residues. CDR1 and CDR2 from the germline V gene are SGHNT and YENEEA. Trimming removed 0 bases at V and 5 bases at J, with 10 bases between. CDR3 DNA: TGTGCCAGCAGCTTAGACCCACAGGGAACCGGGGAGCTGTTTTTT. Encoded protein: CASSLDPQGTGELFF. Full variable domain (outside the CDR3, taken from reference TRBV11-3 and TRBJ2-2): EAGVVQSPRYKIIEKKQPVAFWCNPISGHNTLYWYLQNLGQGPELLIRYENEEAVDDSQLPKDRFSAERLKGVDSTLKIQPAELGDSAVYLCASSLDPQGTGELFFGEGSRLTVL.

CDR3: CASSDAGQGPEAFF. CDR3 DNA: TGTGCCAGCAGTGACGCAGGACAGGGTCCTGAAGCTTTCTTT. V and J are TRBV6-5 and TRBJ1-1, with TRBD1 matching over 8 bases. The CDR3 is 14 residues long. V lost 5 bases and J lost 6; bases outside the gene matches: 8. The germline V gene encodes CDR1 MNHEY and CDR2 SVGAGI.

The chain couples TRBV7-9 to TRBJ2-1, with TRBD1 as a possible D gene (6 bases). The CDR3 extends over 15 amino acids. Trimming shortened V by 4 bases and J by 6 bases, and 16 bases separated the two germline ends. Germline CDR1 SEHNR, CDR2 FQNEAQ (reference sequence). Here the CDR3 DNA reads TGTGCCAGCAGCTCTCAGGGGTTTGGTGGCAATGAGCAGTTCTTC. Translating it yields CASSSQGFGGNEQFF.

The chain is built from TRBV4-2 and TRBJ1-1; D uncertain. CDR1 and CDR2 from the germline V gene are LGHNA and YNFKEQ. Trimming pared 0 bases from V and 1 base from J, leaving 6 bases between. CDR3 length: 14 amino acids. CDR3 bases: TGTGCCAGCAGCCAAGATCCCAAGAACACTGAAGCTTTCTTT. The encoded protein is CASSQDPKNTEAFF.

This clone was seen only once. The V call is TRBV5-1, the J call TRBJ1-2, with D perhaps matching TRBD1 (6 bases). The CDR3 is made up of 14 amino acids. V gave up 1 base and J gave up 1 base, with 8 bases separating them. Germline V gene lookup returns CDR1 SGHRS and CDR2 YFSETQ. CDR3 amino acids: CASSLKGDNYGYTF. The CDR3 DNA reads as TGCGCCAGCAGCTTGAAGGGGGATAACTATGGCTACACCTTC.